This is a list of T cell receptor beta chains from one sample in a study of blood T cell repertoires in COVID-19. TCRdb's copy holds only in-frame clones and misses some; the assay was immunoSEQ multiplex PCR. The profile shows 29,000 or so clones, 84% of them singletons. The source material was peripheral blood. The receptors come from an elderly man with active COVID-19. CDR3s include the opening cysteine and the closing phenylalanine or tryptophan. Fields, in order: V gene, CDR3 protein.

TRBV15,CATSRGGGGILDGYTF
TRBV6-5,CASSWPNTGELFF
TRBV5-1,CASSLMGQGNGELFF
TRBV7-9,CASSPPEGHYGYTF
TRBV5-1,CASSLDGGSAYGYTF
TRBV2,CASSRGTEAFF
TRBV5-4,CASSLGLTSNYGYTF
TRBV7-9,CASSFGQGELGYTF
TRBV11-2,CASSLDSNYGYTF
TRBV6-6,CASKLAGEQETQYF
TRBV7-7,CASSRGLAGGADTQYF
TRBV3-1/TRBV3-2,CASSQGERGFRFTDTQYF
TRBV12-5,CASGQTQGNGYTF
TRBV6-5,CASSYSISGDYGYTF
TRBV19,CASSILGLAGKNEQFF
TRBV12-5,CASGLVSFSGSPLHF
TRBV7-2,CASSLAAGNYGYTF
TRBV6-5,CASMGQGGNSPLHF
TRBV3-1/TRBV3-2,CASSQDNRNTEAFF
TRBV27,CASSRAGGYEQYF
TRBV11-2,CASSLPGEYNEQFF
TRBV6-5,CASLATGGSGEQFF
TRBV10-1,CASSDAGQGGSDTQYF
TRBV15,CATSPGQGFNYGYTF
TRBV18,CASSPPGIAGELFF
TRBV10-2,CASSDGGGTYEQYF
TRBV2,CASSGGLLETQYF
TRBV5-1,CASSSEPTNSPLHF
TRBV6-5,CASRRDSGNTIYF
TRBV6-5,CASSYLDLGGYTF
TRBV24-1,CATSDSISTGGSNQPQHF
TRBV28,CASSSPTESNTGELFF
TRBV3-1/TRBV3-2,CASSRRQGEGYGYTF
TRBV5-8,CASSSGTGSEKLFF
TRBV14,CASSPRRPTGLNTEAFF
TRBV7-9,CASSSGGAGETQYF
TRBV6-1,CASSEEPSGIYEQYF
TRBV5-1,CASSLGTVQGGGELFF
TRBV12-5,CASGQGREMETQYF
TRBV7-9,CASSDQGNTEAFF
TRBV6-5,CATWDRGRIPDEQFF
TRBV11-3,CASSFPGQGTDEKLFF
TRBV7-9,CASSKDIDTSPLHF
TRBV9,CASSVGGGFSYEQYF
TRBV6-4,CASRTAGTEDTQYF
TRBV18,CASSPLGNTGTGVSPLHF
TRBV20-1,CSARSYNEQFF
TRBV27,CASSLRVAIGSPLHF
TRBV4-1,CASSQDWGERSGYTF
TRBV11-2,CASSTYRDTYGYTF